Presented here are 30 T cell receptor beta chains from one specimen sequenced in a study of T cell responses to AZD1222 COVID-19 vaccine. Some clones are missing from TCRdb's copy, which holds only in-frame ones; the method was immunoSEQ multiplex PCR. The data hold roughly 150,000 clones, with more than 85% observed a single time. Sequencing used peripheral blood, obtained 28 days after the second AZD1222 dose. Receptors were obtained from an adult who received the AZD1222 COVID-19 vaccine.

CDR3 nucleotide sequence: TGTGCCAGTAGTACTACTATGGACAGGACCTACGAGCAGTACTTC. Translation: CASSTTMDRTYEQYF. The gene calls are TRBV19 and TRBJ2-7, with TRBD1 matching over 7 bases. Trimming at V came to 4 bases and at J to 2 bases, leaving 8 bases not matched to a gene. The CDR3 length is 15 residues. Looked up from germline, CDR1 is LNHDA and CDR2 is SQIVND (reference sequence).

The rearrangement joins TRBV27 to TRBJ1-5; D is perhaps TRBD1 (6 bases). V was cut by 5 bases and J by 6 bases, with 14 bases left in between. CDR3 size: 14 residues. CDR1 MNHEY and CDR2 SMNVEV come from the germline V gene (reference sequence). The CDR3, as DNA: TGTGCCAGCAGTCTGCAGGGGTTTCGTCAGCCCCAGCATTTT. Its translation: CASSLQGFRQPQHF.

The CDR3 DNA reads TGTGCCAGCAATGTTGACAGCAGTTATAACTATGGCTACACCTTC. It yields the protein CASNVDSSYNYGYTF. The chain employs TRBV2 and TRBJ1-2, with D perhaps TRBD1 (5 bases). The germline V gene has CDR1 SNHLY and CDR2 FYNNEI. This CDR3 has 15 residues. V was trimmed by 7 bases and J by 1 base, leaving 16 bases between them.

In this sample, this clone turned up a few times. The J gene is TRBJ2-2, the V gene TRBV10-1, with unresolved D. Germline CDR1 is WNHNN and CDR2 is SYGVQD (reference sequence). CDR3 size: 14 residues. V was clipped by 7 bases and J by 4 bases, with 13 bases between them. CDR3: CASTENGFTGELFF. The CDR3, as DNA: TGCGCCAGCACCGAAAACGGGTTCACCGGGGAGCTGTTTTTT.

The rearrangement links TRBV14 to TRBJ2-5; the match to TRBD2 covers 9 bases. Germline CDR1 and CDR2: SGHDN and FVKESK. V shed 7 bases, J shed 5 bases, and the junction held 5 bases outside the gene matches. This CDR3 region has 13 residues. The CDR3 coding sequence is TGTGCCAGCAAACCTAGCGGGGCGGAGACCCAGTACTTC. It is translated as CASKPSGAETQYF.

The V call is TRBV28, the J call TRBJ2-2; tentatively, D is TRBD1 (5 bases). V was shortened by 5 bases and J by 1 base, with 8 bases between the two germline ends. CDR1 is MDHEN and CDR2 is SYDVKM in the germline V gene. CDR3 length: 14 residues. The DNA of the CDR3 is TGTGCCAGCAGTACCACAGGGAACACCGGGGAGCTGTTTTTT. It codes for CASSTTGNTGELFF.

V gene TRBV25-1 combines with J gene TRBJ1-3, with a possible D match to TRBD1 (5 bases). The CDR3 has 15 amino acids. V lost 1 base to trimming and J lost 4 bases, with 11 bases between them. Germline assignment: CDR1 MGHDK and CDR2 SYGVNS. In nucleotides, the CDR3 is TGTGCCAGCAGTGAATTTTTGGGGGTGGGAAACACCATATATTTT. This gives the protein CASSEFLGVGNTIYF.

The rearrangement joins TRBV27 to TRBJ2-1; D possibly uses TRBD1 or TRBD2 (5 bases each). This CDR3 is 16 amino acids long. Trimming cost V 2 bases and J 10 bases, with 21 bases left between them. The germline gives CDR1 MNHEY, CDR2 SMNVEV (reference sequence). The CDR3 loop reads CASSLLQRGRIREQFF. CDR3 bases: TGTGCCAGCAGTTTACTCCAACGGGGCCGCATACGGGAGCAGTTCTTC.

The V and J genes are TRBV12-3 or TRBV12-4 and TRBJ2-7; D ambiguous. V gave up 5 bases and J gave up 0 bases, with 5 bases separating them. The CDR3 length is 12 residues. The CDR3 region is CASSQSSYEQYF. Here the CDR3 DNA reads TGTGCCAGCAGTCAGAGCTCCTACGAGCAGTACTTC.

A single count supports this clone. V usage is TRBV15 and J usage is TRBJ1-3, with D uncertain. Trimming stripped 7 bases from V and 2 bases from J, with 12 bases between. The CDR3 extends over 14 amino acids. CDR1 is LNHNV, CDR2 YYDKDF, per germline (reference sequence). In DNA, the CDR3 is TGTGCCACCACAGCCGGCGGTACTGGAAACACCATATATTTT. It codes for CATTAGGTGNTIYF.

The rearrangement joins TRBV25-1 to TRBJ1-4, with TRBD1 matching 7 bases. V gave up 8 bases and J gave up 5 bases; unmatched junction bases: 8. Per germline, CDR1 MGHDK and CDR2 SYGVNS. This CDR3 region has 14 residues. CDR3 sequence (DNA): TGTGCCAGCCAACCACCGGGACAGAATGAAAAACTGTTTTTT. The encoded protein is CASQPPGQNEKLFF.

This clone was observed once. The chain couples TRBV7-2 to TRBJ1-5, with D perhaps matching TRBD1 (5 bases). The germline V gene has CDR1 SGHTA and CDR2 FQGNSA. V lost 9 bases and J lost 4, with 13 bases in between. The length of the CDR3 is 13 residues. CDR3 sequence reads: CASLLGPNQPQHF. DNA for the CDR3: TGTGCCAGTCTGCTGGGGCCTAATCAGCCCCAGCATTTT.

J is TRBJ1-2 and V is TRBV29-1, with 11 bases aligning to TRBD1. J was trimmed by 4 bases and V by 6 bases; bases with no gene match: 4. The CDR3 has 13 amino acids. Germline lookup yields CDR1 SQVTM and CDR2 ANQGSEA. Here the CDR3 DNA reads TGCAGCGTCTGGACAGGGGGCGTCTATGGCTACACCTTC. Encoded protein: CSVWTGGVYGYTF.

This rearrangement joins TRBV6-5 to TRBJ1-3; D gene uncertain. V was pared by 4 bases and J by 0 bases, with 4 bases between. The CDR3 sequence is 13 residues long. Germline V lookup: CDR1 MNHEY, CDR2 SVGAGI. CDR3 in amino acids: CASSSTSGNTIYF. DNA of the CDR3: TGTGCCAGCAGTTCGACCTCTGGAAACACCATATATTTT.

V is TRBV14 and J is TRBJ2-1; TRBD2 matches at 13 bases. V shed 5 bases, J shed 1 base, and the junction held 14 bases outside the gene matches. CDR3 length: 20 residues. The germline gives CDR1 SGHDN, CDR2 FVKESK. CDR3 loop: CASSFKFGLAGASSYNEQFF. The CDR3 nucleotides read TGTGCCAGCAGCTTTAAATTCGGACTAGCGGGGGCCTCATCCTACAATGAGCAGTTCTTC.

V is TRBV5-1 and J is TRBJ1-5, with a tentative D call TRBD1 (6 bases). The length of the CDR3 is 14 residues. The V end lost 3 bases, the J end lost 3 bases, and 10 bases lay between the germline ends. CDR1 and CDR2 (germline): SGHRS, YFSETQ. The CDR3 is CASSSGQTNQPQHF. The DNA for the CDR3 is TGCGCCAGCAGCTCGGGACAAACCAATCAGCCCCAGCATTTT.

J is TRBJ1-6 and V is TRBV6-5; D uncertain. The CDR3 spans 14 residues. V was pared by 0 bases and J by 5 bases, with 5 bases between. Germline V gene lookup returns CDR1 MNHEY and CDR2 SVGAGI. Here the CDR3 reads CASSYSRDNSPLHF. The DNA of the CDR3 is TGTGCCAGCAGTTACTCACGGGATAATTCACCCCTCCACTTT.

The count of this clone is one. The chain uses TRBV11-2 and TRBJ1-2; D not resolved. Per germline, CDR1 SGHAT and CDR2 FQNNGV. The CDR3 sequence is 11 residues long. V gave up 5 bases and J gave up 14 bases, with 15 bases separating them. The CDR3 is CASSLFSDQTF. In DNA, the CDR3 is TGTGCCAGCAGCCTCTTTTCGGACCAGACCTTC.

In DNA, the CDR3 is TGTGCCAGCAGCTTACAAGGATTAGCCGATGAGCAGTTCTTC. Amino acids: CASSLQGLADEQFF. The chain links TRBV7-3 to TRBJ2-1; D call uncertain. The CDR3 has 14 residues. Per the germline V gene, CDR1 is SGHTA and CDR2 is FQGTGA. The V end lost 2 bases, the J end lost 8 bases, and 13 bases lay between the germline ends.

The chain uses TRBV7-8 and TRBJ2-6; 10 positions match TRBD1. The germline V gene has CDR1 SGHVS and CDR2 FQNEAQ. Trimming took 2 bases from V and 1 from J; bases not matched to a gene: 2. CDR3 length equals 17 residues. CDR3 coding DNA: TGTGCCAGCAGCTTACGACAGGGGGCTTCTGGGGCCAACGTCCTGACTTTC. Its translation is CASSLRQGASGANVLTF.

The chain links TRBV28 to TRBJ1-2; 12 bases align to TRBD1. Trimming cost V 5 bases and J 4 bases; bases outside gene matches: 5. The germline gives CDR1 MDHEN, CDR2 SYDVKM. The CDR3 covers 15 residues. CDR3 amino acids: CASSQGQGAFYGYTF. CDR3 DNA sequence: TGTGCCAGCAGTCAGGGACAGGGGGCCTTCTATGGCTACACCTTC.

This clone was picked up a small number of times. The chain joins TRBV25-1 to TRBJ1-1, with TRBD1 as a possible D gene (6 bases). Deletions cut 8 bases from V and 5 bases from J, with 12 bases between. CDR1 is MGHDK and CDR2 is SYGVNS in the germline V gene. This CDR3 spans 12 amino acids. The CDR3: CASAQGWTEAFF. DNA of the CDR3: TGTGCCAGCGCCCAGGGGTGGACTGAAGCTTTCTTT.

The chain recombines TRBV5-8 with TRBJ2-4; D is perhaps TRBD2 (6 bases). V was shortened by 4 bases and J by 11 bases, with 13 bases between the two germline ends. The germline V gene encodes CDR1 SGHTS and CDR2 YDEGEE. CDR3 size: 12 residues. The CDR3 sequence is CASSPGGMVQYF. CDR3 DNA sequence: TGTGCCAGCAGCCCCGGAGGGATGGTTCAGTACTTC.

This clone was detected once. The chain couples TRBV12-5 to TRBJ2-5, with TRBD2 as a possible D gene (6 bases). The CDR3 length is 14 residues. From germline, CDR1 is LGHNT and CDR2 FRNRAP. Between the trimmed V and J ends, which lost 1 base and 4 bases, there was a span of 10 bases. The CDR3 here is CASGLAGLRETQYF. CDR3 sequence (DNA): TGTGCTAGTGGTTTGGCGGGACTGAGAGAGACCCAGTACTTC. The full variable domain, with the rest looked up from reference TRBV12-5 and TRBJ2-5, is DARVTQTPRHKVTEMGQEVTMRCQPILGHNTVFWYRQTMMQGLELLAYFRNRAPLDDSGMPKDRFSAEMPDATLATLKIQPSEPRDSAVYFCASGLAGLRETQYFGPGTRLLVL.

This clone was seen just once. This chain uses TRBV11-2 with TRBJ2-1; 12 bases align to TRBD2. V lost 7 bases, J lost 6 bases, and 13 bases stayed unmatched. The CDR3 runs to 17 residues. Germline loops: CDR1 SGHAT, CDR2 FQNNGV. The CDR3 region is CASTGTSGPGSGNEQFF. The CDR3 bases are TGTGCCAGCACGGGGACTAGCGGGCCCGGGAGTGGCAATGAGCAGTTCTTC.

The chain carries TRBV5-4 and TRBJ2-5, with D perhaps TRBD2 (5 bases). Germline assignment: CDR1 SGHNT and CDR2 YYREEE (reference sequence). Trimming removed 1 base at V and 4 bases at J, with 11 bases between. This CDR3 region has 14 residues. The chain's CDR3 is CASSLSREVETQYF. The DNA of the CDR3 is TGTGCCAGCAGCTTGTCTCGGGAAGTAGAGACCCAGTACTTC.

This chain joins TRBV19 and TRBJ1-1, with no clear D. Germline V gives CDR1 LNHDA, CDR2 SQIVND (reference sequence). V lost 0 bases to trimming and J lost 13 bases, with 21 bases between them. The CDR3 runs to 15 residues. The CDR3 loop is CASSIDLEDMPPGFF. DNA of the CDR3: TGTGCCAGTAGTATAGATCTGGAAGACATGCCGCCAGGTTTCTTT.

This clone appeared a single time. This CDR3 is CASSHSQGGTYEQYF. In DNA form, the CDR3 reads TGTGCCAGCAGTCACTCACAGGGGGGGACCTACGAGCAGTACTTC. The chain links TRBV28 to TRBJ2-7, with D possibly matching TRBD1 (8 bases). Trimming left V 5 bases short and J 2 bases short, with 16 bases between. Germline V gene sequence: CDR1 MDHEN, CDR2 SYDVKM. The CDR3 has 15 residues. The full variable domain, in which reference TRBV28 and TRBJ2-7 provide the parts outside the CDR3, is DVKVTQSSRYLVKRTGEKVFLECVQDMDHENMFWYRQDPGLGLRLIYFSYDVKMKEKGDIPEGYSVSREKKERFSLILESASTNQTSMYLCASSHSQGGTYEQYFGPGTRLTVT.

This clone appeared a single time. V usage is TRBV4-1 and J usage is TRBJ2-1, with 7 bases aligning to TRBD2. From germline, CDR1 is MGHRA and CDR2 YSYEKL. Trimming removed 2 bases from V and 2 bases from J; junction bases left unmatched: 0. The CDR3 has 14 amino acids. This chain's CDR3 is CASSQLAAYNEQFF. DNA for the CDR3: TGCGCCAGCAGCCAACTAGCGGCCTACAATGAGCAGTTCTTC.

The chain joins TRBV27 to TRBJ1-2; D is unclear. V gave up 6 bases and J gave up 4 bases, with 12 bases separating them. The CDR3 spans 13 residues. CDR1 is MNHEY and CDR2 is SMNVEV in the germline V gene (reference sequence). DNA for the CDR3: TGTGCCAGCAGCAACGGACTTCTCTATGGCTACACCTTC. It is translated as CASSNGLLYGYTF.